The entry below gives a single T cell receptor (beta chain) sequence along with its context. Its antigen is as yet unknown. The time point denotes: week 11, during vaccination. Every vaccination contained 300 ug of the mutant IDH1 20-mer peptide and was paired with topical imiquimod. The data were produced by immunoSEQ multiplex PCR, yet TCRdb's version contains in-frame clones alone and is incomplete. The data show fewer than 75,000 clones, roughly 83% seen once. The data originate from a study of a mutant IDH1 vaccine in newly diagnosed glioma. The CDR3 has 14 amino acids. The V gene end was trimmed by 5 bases and the J gene end by 8 bases; junction bases not matched to a gene: 11. From germline, CDR1 is MDHEN and CDR2 SYDVKM.

The TCR sequence derives from a woman aged 50 to 60 with glioma. Specimen: PBMCs, collected from a glioma patient whose treatment included an IDH1 peptide vaccine. The chain couples TRBV28 to TRBJ1-2, with TRBD1 matching over 7 bases. The CDR3: CASSPKGANIGYTF. The CDR3 coding sequence is TGTGCCAGCAGTCCAAAGGGGGCAAATATCGGCTACACCTTC.